The 21 T cell receptor beta chains reported below all come from one sample, sequenced in a study of metastatic and nonmetastatic thyroid tumors. TCRdb re-analyzed the PCR reads using MiXCR. The table records 40,000 to 50,000 clones, 9% to 14% of them present only once. Each patient came to thyroid surgery without any prior treatment (of any kind). What was sequenced was blood. Source of these receptors: a male donor with papillary thyroid cancer or a benign thyroid nodule (not recorded which). Some clones in this sample may be carry-over from other donors' samples.

This clone was found many times. The chain recombines TRBV12-3 or TRBV12-4 with TRBJ2-5; 11 bases fit TRBD2. The trim removed 5 bases at V and 4 bases at J, leaving 9 bases unmatched. The CDR3 has 16 residues. The CDR3, as DNA: TGTGCCAGCAGTCCGGGACTAGCGGCTAGAGGAGAGACCCAGTACTTC. Translating gives CASSPGLAARGETQYF.

Ten or more counts support this clone. The chain is built from TRBV19 and TRBJ1-2, with TRBD1 as a possible D gene (5 bases). V was pared by 3 bases and J by 8 bases, with 16 bases between. CDR1 LNHDA and CDR2 SQIVND come from the germline V gene (reference sequence). The CDR3 sequence is 14 residues long. The CDR3 is CASSILRGTEGYTF. CDR3 DNA: TGTGCCAGTAGTATCCTACGGGGGACGGAAGGCTACACCTTC. Full variable domain (rest looked up from reference TRBV19 and TRBJ1-2): DGGITQSPKYLFRKEGQNVTLSCEQNLNHDAMYWYRQDPGQGLRLIYYSQIVNDFQKGDIAEGYSVSREKKESFPLTVTSAQKNPTAFYLCASSILRGTEGYTFGSGTRLTVV.

This clone was counted ten times or more. This chain joins TRBV10-1 and TRBJ2-4, with D perhaps matching TRBD1 (6 bases). V was shortened by 4 bases and J by 0 bases, with 10 bases between the two germline ends. This CDR3 is 15 amino acids long. Per germline, CDR1 WNHNN and CDR2 SYGVQD (reference sequence). The CDR3: CASSVGRGAKNIQYF. The CDR3 DNA sequence: TGCGCCAGCAGTGTTGGCAGGGGAGCCAAAAACATTCAGTACTTC.

This clone has a count of ten or more. V is TRBV16 and J is TRBJ2-7; TRBD1 aligns across 8 bases. The junction had 10 bases not matched to a gene; V was cut back by 3 bases and J by 6 bases. CDR1 and CDR2 (germline): KGHSY, FQNENV. CDR3 length equals 15 residues. The CDR3 spells CASSQQGAGIAEQYF. The CDR3 region has the DNA TGTGCCAGCAGCCAGCAGGGGGCCGGGATAGCCGAGCAGTACTTC. The full variable domain, its missing parts supplied by reference TRBV16 and TRBJ2-7, is GEEVAQTPKHLVRGEGQKAKLYCAPIKGHSYVFWYQQVLKNEFKFLISFQNENVFDETGMPKERFSAKCLPNSPCSLEIQATKLEDSAVYFCASSQQGAGIAEQYFGPGTRLTVT.

Points on this clone: A much larger clone sits a single nucleotide away, making a read error possible. V and J are TRBV4-2 and TRBJ2-7, with D uncertain. Germline CDR1 reads LGHNA; CDR2 reads YNFKEQ. This CDR3 has 14 amino acids. CDR3 residues: CAISQDYNSYEQYF. CDR3 DNA sequence: TGTGCCATCAGCCAAGATTACAACTCCTACGAGCAGTACTTC.

This clone was observed at least ten times. This chain joins TRBV2 and TRBJ2-7; 14 positions match TRBD2. CDR1 and CDR2 from the germline V gene are SNHLY and FYNNEI. V dropped 4 bases and J dropped 3; count of bases not matched to a gene: 5. This CDR3 region has 16 residues. Here the CDR3 reads CASSGPGLAGDYEQYF. As DNA, the CDR3 is TGTGCCAGCAGTGGACCGGGACTAGCGGGAGACTACGAGCAGTACTTC.

This clone was observed many times. V and J are TRBV20-1 and TRBJ2-2; D is undetermined. This CDR3 region has 16 residues. Germline V lookup: CDR1 DFQATT, CDR2 SNEGSKA (reference sequence). V lost 4 bases and J 4 bases, leaving 19 bases between the germline ends. The CDR3 nucleotides read TGCAGTGCTACCCCCCCCTTGCTCCTGCGCACCGGGGAGCTGTTTTTT. Its translation is CSATPPLLLRTGELFF.

At least ten counts were recorded for this clone. This rearrangement joins TRBV20-1 to TRBJ1-1, with TRBD1 identical over 10 bases. CDR3 size: 17 residues. Germline loops: CDR1 DFQATT, CDR2 SNEGSKA (reference sequence). Trimming at V came to 0 bases and at J to 1 base, leaving 8 bases not matched to a gene. The DNA for the CDR3 is TGCAGTGCTAGAGATCTGACAGGGGGCGGCGGGAACACTGAAGCTTTCTTT. Protein sequence: CSARDLTGGGGNTEAFF.

The sample holds many counts of this clone. The chain recombines TRBV5-5 with TRBJ2-7, with 7 bases lining up with TRBD1. The V and J ends lost 4 bases and 8 bases, in that order; junction bases with no gene match: 12. The CDR3 has 14 amino acids. Germline V CDR1 and CDR2: SGHKS, YYEKEE (reference sequence). The CDR3 loop is CASSVDRDGYQQYF. In DNA, the CDR3 is TGTGCCAGCAGCGTTGACAGGGACGGGTATCAGCAGTACTTC.

This clone was counted at least ten times. This chain joins TRBV7-9 and TRBJ1-6; D call uncertain. Germline CDR1 is SEHNR and CDR2 is FQNEAQ (reference sequence). Trimming took 5 bases from V and 7 from J, leaving 18 bases between them. The CDR3 is made up of 16 amino acids. CDR3 coding DNA: TGTGCCAGCAGCGCCCCCGAGGGCTTATCAAATTCACCCCTCCACTTT. It yields the protein CASSAPEGLSNSPLHF.

The sample holds many counts of this clone. The chain combines TRBV6-1 with TRBJ1-1; possibly TRBD1 for D (5 bases). Deletions cut 6 bases from V and 2 bases from J, with 16 bases between. The CDR3 length is 15 residues. The germline V gene encodes CDR1 MNHNS and CDR2 SASEGT. The CDR3 sequence is CASRDPPGANTEAFF. The DNA for the CDR3 is TGTGCCAGCAGAGACCCCCCCGGGGCCAACACTGAAGCTTTCTTT.

This clone appeared many times. The V and J genes are TRBV6-1 and TRBJ2-5, with D tentatively TRBD2 (6 bases). Trimming removed 2 bases at V and 2 bases at J, with 12 bases between. This CDR3 is built from 15 residues. The germline CDR1 and CDR2 sequences are MNHNS and SASEGT. In nucleotides, the CDR3 is TGTGCCAGCAGTGAAATTTCCGGGAGACAAGAGACCCAGTACTTC. Encoded protein: CASSEISGRQETQYF.

This clone was seen at least ten times. V and J are TRBV2 and TRBJ2-7; D is perhaps TRBD1 (6 bases). The CDR3 consists of 12 residues. V lost 6 bases and J lost 1, with 7 bases in between. Germline loops: CDR1 SNHLY, CDR2 FYNNEI. This chain's CDR3 is CASRDSSYEQYF. The CDR3 DNA reads TGTGCCAGCAGGGACAGTTCCTACGAGCAGTACTTC.

The V call is TRBV24-1, the J call TRBJ2-1, with no clear D. Germline V gene data show CDR1 as KGHDR and CDR2 as SFDVKD. Trimming removed 0 bases at V and 4 bases at J, with 9 bases between. The CDR3 is made up of 15 amino acids. The CDR3: CATSDLPARYNEQFF. The CDR3 DNA follows: TGTGCCACCAGTGATTTGCCAGCGCGGTACAATGAGCAGTTCTTC.

This clone was detected ten times or more. The chain employs TRBV7-2 and TRBJ2-3, with D maybe TRBD2 (6 bases). The CDR3 has 15 residues. Germline V gives CDR1 SGHTA, CDR2 FQGNSA. V was cut by 5 bases and J by 0 bases, with 12 bases left in between. As DNA, the CDR3 is TGTGCCAGCAGCGCGGACTACCTAAGCACAGATACGCAGTATTTT. It codes for CASSADYLSTDTQYF.

This clone appeared many times. The chain combines TRBV29-1 with TRBJ2-3; D perhaps matches TRBD1 (6 bases). In germline, CDR1 is SQVTM, CDR2 ANQGSEA. The CDR3 spans 12 residues. Trimming took off 7 bases at V and 10 bases at J, with 18 bases between the two ends. In DNA, the CDR3 is TGCAGCGACTCCGGACAGACAGCCGCGCAGTATTTT. Its protein is CSDSGQTAAQYF.

In its sample, this clone ranks as medium-sized. The CDR3 DNA is TGTGCCAGCAGTTTATCGTGGGGCTATGGCTACACCTTC. As protein: CASSLSWGYGYTF. The V call is TRBV27, the J call TRBJ1-2; D is uncertain. V was pared by 0 bases and J by 4 bases, with 6 bases between. The CDR3 totals 13 residues. Germline-derived CDR1 and CDR2 are MNHEY and SMNVEV (reference sequence).

This clone was detected ten times or more. The chain links TRBV4-2 to TRBJ2-2, with 13 bases fitting TRBD2. The germline V gene encodes CDR1 LGHNA and CDR2 YNFKEQ. The J segment lost 5 bases and the V segment lost 4 bases, leaving 7 bases of the junction unmatched. The CDR3 length is 17 residues. Here the CDR3 DNA reads TGTGCCAGCAGCCCCACTAGCGGGAGGGCAAAGACCGGGGAGCTGTTTTTT. Translated: CASSPTSGRAKTGELFF.

In this sample, this clone turned up many times. V gene TRBV6-1 combines with J gene TRBJ2-1; tentatively, D is TRBD1 (8 bases). Between the trimmed V and J ends, which lost 7 bases and 10 bases, there was a span of 17 bases. Germline V gene sequence: CDR1 MNHNS, CDR2 SASEGT. The length of the CDR3 is 13 residues. In nucleotides, the CDR3 is TGTGCCAGCAATTATCGGGGGGACAGGGAGCAGTTCTTC. It translates to CASNYRGDREQFF.

This sequence joins TRBV11-2 and TRBJ2-1; 15 bases fit TRBD2. This CDR3 is built from 16 residues. Germline CDR1 reads SGHAT; CDR2 reads FQNNGV. V was pared by 3 bases and J by 4 bases, with 1 base of the junction left unmatched. The CDR3 DNA sequence: TGTGCCAGCAGCTTTGGGACTAGCGGGGGGTACAATGAGCAGTTCTTC. Translating it yields CASSFGTSGGYNEQFF.

This clone was observed a few times. The V gene is TRBV10-2, the J gene TRBJ2-5; D could derive from TRBD1 or TRBD2 (5 bases each). V was clipped by 3 bases and J by 7 bases, with 21 bases between them. This CDR3 is built from 16 residues. Per germline, CDR1 WSHSY and CDR2 SAAADI. CDR3 loop: CASSDLYGTAYRTQYF. CDR3 DNA: TGCGCCAGCAGTGATTTGTATGGGACGGCCTATCGGACCCAGTACTTC.